A single sample is the source of the 3 T cell receptor beta chains below, sequenced in a study of blood T cell repertoires in COVID-19. Libraries were prepared by immunoSEQ multiplex PCR; TCRdb keeps only in-frame clonotypes and omits some of them. Here the sample spans under 300,000 clones, approximately 90% being singletons. Material for sequencing was PBMCs or T cells enriched from blood (not recorded which). These receptors all come from a woman aged 40 to 50 with acute COVID-19.

The rearrangement links TRBV1 to TRBJ1-2. TRBV1 is designated a pseudogene. The CDR3 is 16 amino acids. The CDR3 DNA is TGCACCAGCAGCCAAGATGGAAGGAGGGTTAACTATGGCTACACCTTC. Translated: CTSSQDGRRVNYGYTF.

The rearrangement links TRBV7-2 to TRBJ2-1, with D perhaps TRBD2 (6 bases). Germline V CDR1 and CDR2: SGHTA, FQGNSA. The CDR3 length is 17 residues. The V end lost 2 bases, the J end lost 0 bases, and 14 bases lay between the germline ends. CDR3 in DNA: TGTGCCAGCAGCTTAATCCCTAGCGAAAGCTCCTACAATGAGCAGTTCTTC. It codes for CASSLIPSESSYNEQFF.

The CDR3 nucleotides are TGCGCCAGCAGCTTGGACAGCCCAGGGGCTGAAGCTTTCTTT. Residues: CASSLDSPGAEAFF. The chain combines TRBV5-1 with TRBJ1-1; the D gene is possibly TRBD1 (6 bases). Germline V gene sequence: CDR1 SGHRS, CDR2 YFSETQ. The CDR3 totals 14 residues. Between the trimmed V and J ends, which lost 0 bases and 6 bases, there was a span of 12 bases.